The 12 T cell receptor beta chains reported below all come from one sample, sequenced in a study of blood T cell repertoires in COVID-19. Some clones are missing from TCRdb's copy, which holds only in-frame ones; the method was immunoSEQ multiplex PCR. The sample includes approximately 150,000 clones, about 90% seen only once; the top ten take less than 5%. The sample taken for sequencing was PBMCs or T cells enriched from blood (not recorded which). Every receptor here comes from a woman between 35 and 50 years old who had been exposed to COVID-19.

V usage is TRBV3-1 (or the pseudogene TRBV3-2) and J usage is TRBJ2-7; TRBD1 aligns across 7 bases. The V gene's germline CDR1 is LGHDT and CDR2 YNNKEL (reference sequence). V lost 4 bases, J lost 6 bases, and 3 bases stayed unmatched. This CDR3 is built from 12 residues. This chain's CDR3 is CASSPTGVEQYF. The CDR3 DNA reads TGTGCCAGCAGCCCAACAGGGGTCGAGCAGTACTTC.

The V gene is TRBV27, the J gene TRBJ2-3; TRBD2 aligns across 7 bases. CDR1 is MNHEY, CDR2 SMNVEV, per germline (reference sequence). The CDR3 totals 15 residues. J gave up 6 bases and V 5 bases, and 11 bases lay outside the gene matches. DNA of the CDR3: TGTGCCAGCAGTCTCCTAGCGGTTCGGTGGGATACGCAGTATTTT. Amino acid sequence: CASSLLAVRWDTQYF.

The V gene is TRBV20-1, the J gene TRBJ2-1, with TRBD2 identical over 7 bases. With 3 bases clipped from V and 0 bases from J, the junction kept 8 bases outside the gene matches. This CDR3 comprises 16 residues. The germline V gene has CDR1 DFQATT and CDR2 SNEGSKA (reference sequence). CDR3 region: CSASVTSRSSYNEQFF. The CDR3 bases are TGCAGTGCTAGTGTGACTAGCAGGAGCTCCTACAATGAGCAGTTCTTC.

The V gene is TRBV3-1 (or the pseudogene TRBV3-2), the J gene TRBJ1-4; D perhaps matches TRBD1 (6 bases). Per germline, CDR1 LGHDT and CDR2 YNNKEL (reference sequence). The CDR3 spans 16 residues. V was cut by 2 bases and J by 5 bases, with 15 bases left in between. In nucleotides, the CDR3 is TGTGCCAGCAGCCAAAAGTTGGGACAATCGAATGAAAAACTGTTTTTT. It specifies CASSQKLGQSNEKLFF.

This clone appeared a single time. The CDR3 DNA follows: TGTGCCAGCACGGGACAGGCGTATAATTCACCCCTCCACTTT. It specifies CASTGQAYNSPLHF. The chain joins TRBV9 to TRBJ1-6, with 8 nucleotides matching TRBD1. Germline trimming cut 6 bases from V and 4 bases from J; bases unmatched to any gene: 3. The CDR3 sequence is 14 residues long. CDR1 SGDLS and CDR2 YYNGEE come from the germline V gene.

The CDR3 region is CASSFSGTNYEQYF. The CDR3, as DNA: TGTGCCAGCAGTTTCTCCGGGACAAACTACGAGCAGTACTTC. V and J are TRBV28 and TRBJ2-7, with a tentative D call TRBD1 (6 bases). CDR3 length: 14 residues. Germline assignment: CDR1 MDHEN and CDR2 SYDVKM. Trimming stripped 3 bases from V and 3 bases from J, with 12 bases between.

The gene calls are TRBV4-3 and TRBJ1-5; D perhaps matches TRBD1 (6 bases). Trimming took off 1 base at V and 4 bases at J, with 14 bases between the two ends. The CDR3 contains 16 residues. The germline gives CDR1 LGHNA, CDR2 YSLEER. The CDR3 DNA follows: TGCGCCAGCAGCCAAGGGGGGCAGGGTAGAAATCAGCCCCAGCATTTT. Its protein product is CASSQGGQGRNQPQHF.

The chain uses TRBV5-1 and TRBJ1-2; 8 nucleotides line up with TRBD1. The germline V gene encodes CDR1 SGHRS and CDR2 YFSETQ. The CDR3 spans 15 residues. The junction had 11 bases not matched to a gene; V was cut back by 4 bases and J by 6 bases. This CDR3 reads CASSDQRGQVNGYTF. CDR3 sequence (DNA): TGCGCCAGCAGCGATCAACGGGGACAGGTGAATGGCTACACCTTC.

The J gene is TRBJ2-1, the V gene TRBV5-8; tentatively, D is TRBD1 (7 bases). With 3 bases removed from V and 4 bases from J, the gap between germline ends came to 11 bases. Germline V gene sequence: CDR1 SGHTS, CDR2 YDEGEE. CDR3 size: 14 residues. The CDR3 nucleotides read TGTGCCAGCAGCTGGCCAGGGGGGTACAATGAGCAGTTCTTC. Encoded protein: CASSWPGGYNEQFF.

The V gene is TRBV9, the J gene TRBJ2-2, with TRBD2 matching 8 bases. Germline loops: CDR1 SGDLS, CDR2 YYNGEE. With V trimmed by 2 bases and J by 0 bases, 6 bases remained unmatched. The CDR3 covers 17 residues. In DNA, the CDR3 is TGTGCCAGCAGCGTGAGGCTAGCGGGTACGAACACCGGGGAGCTGTTTTTT. It specifies CASSVRLAGTNTGELFF.

In this sample, this clone turned up once. The rearrangement joins TRBV6-2 or TRBV6-3 to TRBJ2-1; 8 bases map to TRBD2. This CDR3 has 16 residues. V shed 2 bases, J shed 7 bases, and the junction held 10 bases outside the gene matches. Germline V gene data show CDR1 as MNHEY and CDR2 as SVGEGT. The CDR3: CASSYVLSGRVNEQFF. The CDR3 DNA is TGTGCCAGCAGTTACGTATTGAGCGGGAGAGTGAATGAGCAGTTCTTC.

The genes are TRBV28 and TRBJ1-5, with TRBD1 identical over 7 bases. Germline V lookup: CDR1 MDHEN, CDR2 SYDVKM. This CDR3 has 13 residues. Trimming took 2 bases from V and 7 from J; bases not matched to a gene: 2. The chain's CDR3 is CASSLDRVQPQHF. CDR3 bases: TGTGCCAGCAGTTTAGACAGGGTGCAGCCCCAGCATTTT.